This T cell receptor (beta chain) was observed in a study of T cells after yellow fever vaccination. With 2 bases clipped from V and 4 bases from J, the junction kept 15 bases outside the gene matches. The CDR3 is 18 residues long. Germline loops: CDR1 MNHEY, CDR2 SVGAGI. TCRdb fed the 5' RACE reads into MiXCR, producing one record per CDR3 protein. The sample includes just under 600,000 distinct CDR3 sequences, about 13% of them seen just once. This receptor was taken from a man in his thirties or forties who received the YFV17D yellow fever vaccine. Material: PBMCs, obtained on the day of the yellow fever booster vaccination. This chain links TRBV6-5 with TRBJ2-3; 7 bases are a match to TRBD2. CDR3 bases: TGTGCCAGCAGTTACCAGTTGCTCGCCGGACTAGTCCCAGATACGCAGTATTTT. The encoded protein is CASSYQLLAGLVPDTQYF.